Many counts were recorded for the clone carrying this T cell receptor beta chain. The germline CDR1 and CDR2 sequences are SQVTM and ANQGSEA. The CDR3 spans 13 residues. Germline trimming cut 6 bases from V and 0 bases from J; bases unmatched to any gene: 0. This entry comes from a study of T-cell reconstitution after alpha-beta-depleted transplantation in children. During its preparation, the TCRbeta library received unique molecular identifiers. Each CDR3 protein is one row after TCRdb ran MiXCR on the PCR reads. In the table there are roughly 250,000 distinct CDR3 sequences, around 7.5% of which are singletons.

The chain combines TRBV29-1 with TRBJ2-1; 9 nucleotides match TRBD1. The sample here was PBMCs, mostly from graft donor cells, taken 180 days after TCRalphabeta/CD19-depleted stem cell transplant. The TCR was taken from a male patient under 18 who had a stem cell transplant for acute lymphoblastic leukemia, so the T cells may come from the graft donor. The CDR3 spells CSVDRGSYNEQFF. CDR3 sequence (DNA): TGCAGCGTGGACAGGGGCTCCTACAATGAGCAGTTCTTC.